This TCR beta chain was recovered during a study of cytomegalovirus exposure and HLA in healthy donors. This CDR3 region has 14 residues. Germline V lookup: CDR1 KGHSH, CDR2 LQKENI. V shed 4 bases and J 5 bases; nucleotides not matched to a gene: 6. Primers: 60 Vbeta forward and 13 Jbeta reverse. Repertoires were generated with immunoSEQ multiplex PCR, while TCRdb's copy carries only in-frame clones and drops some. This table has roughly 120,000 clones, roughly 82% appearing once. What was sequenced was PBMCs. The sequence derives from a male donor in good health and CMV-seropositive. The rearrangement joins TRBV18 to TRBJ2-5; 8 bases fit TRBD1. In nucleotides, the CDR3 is TGTGCCAGCTCACGGACAGGGCATCGCGAGACCCAGTACTTC. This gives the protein CASSRTGHRETQYF.